This T cell receptor beta chain was sequenced during a study of CXCR3-negative and CXCR3-positive naive CD8 T cells. Turning to the study itself: Some 150 million TRB reads were obtained overall (about 1.5 +/- 0.3 million per library). Regarding the study as a whole: Diversity proved comparably high across both naive subsets and much lower in memory CD8+ cells. TCR strength was inferred from TRB CDR3 properties, while surface CD5 was comparable between naive subsets. Similar TRBV-TRBJ usage characterized naive CXCR3-negative and CXCR3-positive cells; memory cells differed. Hydrophobicity was higher for TRB CDR3s found in CXCR3-positive naive cells than in CXCR3-negative naive cells.

Each TRB cDNA library was prepared by 5' RACE (with UMI labels). TCRdb re-called the 5' RACE reads, yielding one record per CDR3 amino acid sequence without DNA. The data show approximately 140,000 distinct CDR3 sequences, and the top ten clones hold about 0.28%. About this clonotype itself: What it binds is not known.

The CDR3 has 17 residues. CDR1 and CDR2 from the germline V gene are SGHTA and FQGTGA. The rearrangement uses TRBV7-3 and TRBJ2-3; the TCRdb D gene call, TRBD1, has no DNA to confirm it. The source is a human donor in good health. Some clones in this sample may be carry-over from other donors' samples. Sample: naive CXCR3+ CD8+ T cells from blood. The subset denotes: CD45RO-CCR7+CD27+CD95- naive CD8+ T cells expressing CXCR3 (TNR3+). The CDR3 region is CASSLNPVLLGTDTQYF.